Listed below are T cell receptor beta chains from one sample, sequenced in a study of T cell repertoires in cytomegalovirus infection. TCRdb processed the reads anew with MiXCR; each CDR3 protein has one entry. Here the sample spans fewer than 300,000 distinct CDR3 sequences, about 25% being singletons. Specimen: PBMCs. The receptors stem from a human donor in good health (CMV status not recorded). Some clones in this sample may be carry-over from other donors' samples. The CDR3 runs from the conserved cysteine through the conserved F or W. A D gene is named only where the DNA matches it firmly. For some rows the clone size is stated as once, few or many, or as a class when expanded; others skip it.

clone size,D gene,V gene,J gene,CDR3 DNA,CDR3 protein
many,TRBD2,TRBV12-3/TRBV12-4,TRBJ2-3,TGTGCCAGCATTTGGGGCGGGAGGGCCCAAGATACGCAGTATTTT,CASIWGGRAQDTQYF
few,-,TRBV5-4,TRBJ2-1,TGTGCCAGCAGCTTGGCCGGTAGACAAAATTACAATGAGCAGTTCTTC,CASSLAGRQNYNEQFF
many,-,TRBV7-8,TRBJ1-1,TGTGCCAGCAGCCCCACCGGGAACACTCACACTGAAGCTTTCTTT,CASSPTGNTHTEAFF
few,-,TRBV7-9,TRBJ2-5,TGTGCCAGCAGCTTAGGAGAGTACCAAGAGACCCAGTACTTC,CASSLGEYQETQYF
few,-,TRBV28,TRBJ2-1,TGTGCCAGCACCGGGACTCCCTACAATGAGCAGTTCTTC,CASTGTPYNEQFF
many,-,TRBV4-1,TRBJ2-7,TGCGCCAGCAGCCAGCAAATAGAATTTTCCTCCTACGAGCAGTACTTC,CASSQQIEFSSYEQYF
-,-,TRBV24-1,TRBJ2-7,TGTGCCACCAGTGGGGGACCTTTCTACGAGCAGTACTTC,CATSGGPFYEQYF
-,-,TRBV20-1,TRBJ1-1,TGCAGTGCTAAAGTGAACACTGAAGCTTTCTTT,CSAKVNTEAFF
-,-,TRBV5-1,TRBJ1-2,TGCGCCAGCAGCCGTTTCGGACAGATAAACTATGGCTACACCTTC,CASSRFGQINYGYTF
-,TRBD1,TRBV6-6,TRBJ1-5,TGTGCCAGCAGTTACAGGGACAGCCAGCCCCAGCATTTT,CASSYRDSQPQHF
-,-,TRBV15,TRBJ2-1,TGTGCCACCAGCAGTGGTCCCTACAATGAGCAGTTCTTC,CATSSGPYNEQFF
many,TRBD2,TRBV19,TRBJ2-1,TGTGCCAGTAGTAGTGATCGGCTAGCGGGAGCTCATGAGCAGTTCTTC,CASSSDRLAGAHEQFF
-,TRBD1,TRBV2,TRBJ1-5,TGTGCCAGCAGCCCCGACAGGGTGGGGCAGCCCCAGCATTTT,CASSPDRVGQPQHF
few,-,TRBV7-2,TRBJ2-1,TGTGCCAGCAGCTTGGGACAACTCTCCTACAATGAGCAGTTCTTC,CASSLGQLSYNEQFF
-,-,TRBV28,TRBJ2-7,TGTGCCAGCAGGCCAGACAGAAACACCTACGAGCAGTACTTC,CASRPDRNTYEQYF
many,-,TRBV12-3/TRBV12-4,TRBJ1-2,TGTGCCAGCAGTTTAAAGCCCAACTATGGCTACACCTTC,CASSLKPNYGYTF
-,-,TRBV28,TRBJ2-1,TGTGCCAGCAGTTTTGATGAAGGGAGCTCCTACAATGAGCAGTTCTTC,CASSFDEGSSYNEQFF
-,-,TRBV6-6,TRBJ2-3,TGTGCCAGCAGCCACGGCCAGGTTAATACGCAGTATTTT,CASSHGQVNTQYF
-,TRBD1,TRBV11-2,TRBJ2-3,TGTGCCAGCAGCCCCCGGGACAGGATCTTAGATACGCAGTATTTT,CASSPRDRILDTQYF
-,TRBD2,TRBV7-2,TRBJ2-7,TGTGCCAGCAGCGCCGGGACTAGCGGGAGGGCCAGATCCTACGAGCAGTACTTC,CASSAGTSGRARSYEQYF
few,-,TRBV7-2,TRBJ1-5,TGTGCCAGCAGCTTAGCCCTCCCGGGTCAGCCCCAGCATTTT,CASSLALPGQPQHF
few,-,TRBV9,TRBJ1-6,TGTGCCAGCAGCGTAGAAGGGAATTCACCCCTCCACTTT,CASSVEGNSPLHF
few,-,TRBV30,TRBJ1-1,TGTGCCTGGAGTGTAAGGAGGGTTGTATTGAGATTGGCTGAAGCTTTCTTT,CAWSVRRVVLRLAEAFF
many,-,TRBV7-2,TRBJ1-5,TGTGCCAGCGGCGAGAGGGCGGGCAATCAGCCCCAGCATTTT,CASGERAGNQPQHF
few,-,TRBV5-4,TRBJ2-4,TGTGCCAGCAGCTTGGAGTTACGGGGGCAGAACATTCAGTACTTC,CASSLELRGQNIQYF
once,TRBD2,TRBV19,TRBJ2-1,TGTGCCAGTAGTATCCTCCTACTAGCGGGAAGTTACAATGAGCAGTTCTTC,CASSILLLAGSYNEQFF
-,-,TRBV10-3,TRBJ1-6,TGTGCCATCAGTGAGTCGCGGCGGGCCCTCCACTTT,CAISESRRALHF
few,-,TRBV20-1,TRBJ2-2,TGCAGTGCTAGAGATCTCCATGGGGAGCTGTTTTTT,CSARDLHGELFF
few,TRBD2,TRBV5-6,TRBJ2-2,TGTGCCAGCAGCTTGTCGGGGGGCACCGGGGAGCTGTTTTTT,CASSLSGGTGELFF
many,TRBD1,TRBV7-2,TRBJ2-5,TGTGCCAGCAGCCTCCCCCGGGACAGCCAAGAGACCCAGTACTTC,CASSLPRDSQETQYF
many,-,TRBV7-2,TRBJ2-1,TGTGCCAGCAGCTTAGGCCCCAGGTCGCAGGGGAGGTCCAATGAGCAGTTCTTC,CASSLGPRSQGRSNEQFF
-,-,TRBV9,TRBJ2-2,TGTGCCAGTAGCCCAGGGATGTTGTCCGGGGAGCTGTTTTTT,CASSPGMLSGELFF
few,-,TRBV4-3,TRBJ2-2,TGCGCCAGCAGCCGCTCCGATTCGAACACCGGGGAGCTGTTTTTT,CASSRSDSNTGELFF
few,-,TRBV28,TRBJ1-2,TGTGCCATATGGGGCCCAGGGCGCTATGGCTACACCTTC,CAIWGPGRYGYTF
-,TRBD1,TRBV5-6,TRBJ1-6,TGTGCCAGCAGCTTGGACAGGGGGTCGCTCGCACCCCTCCACTTT,CASSLDRGSLAPLHF
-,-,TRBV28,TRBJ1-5,TGTGCCAGCAGTTTAAGGCCAGAGCGGGGTTTCGGCAATCAGCCCCAGCATTTT,CASSLRPERGFGNQPQHF
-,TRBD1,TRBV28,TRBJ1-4,TGTGCCAGCAGTTCCCCAGGGGGCGCCAATGAAAAACTGTTTTTT,CASSSPGGANEKLFF
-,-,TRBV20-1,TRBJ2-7,TGCAGTGGGGACACCTCCTACGAGCAGTACTTC,CSGDTSYEQYF
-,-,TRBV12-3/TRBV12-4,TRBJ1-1,TGTGCCAGCAGTATTCTCCAGAACACTGAAGCTTTCTTT,CASSILQNTEAFF
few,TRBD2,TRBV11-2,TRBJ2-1,TGTGCCAGCAGCGCCCGTCTAGCGGGAACTTACAATGAGCAGTTCTTC,CASSARLAGTYNEQFF
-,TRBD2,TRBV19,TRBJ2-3,TGTGCCAGTAGTATTACAGGACTAGGAGATACGCAGTATTTT,CASSITGLGDTQYF